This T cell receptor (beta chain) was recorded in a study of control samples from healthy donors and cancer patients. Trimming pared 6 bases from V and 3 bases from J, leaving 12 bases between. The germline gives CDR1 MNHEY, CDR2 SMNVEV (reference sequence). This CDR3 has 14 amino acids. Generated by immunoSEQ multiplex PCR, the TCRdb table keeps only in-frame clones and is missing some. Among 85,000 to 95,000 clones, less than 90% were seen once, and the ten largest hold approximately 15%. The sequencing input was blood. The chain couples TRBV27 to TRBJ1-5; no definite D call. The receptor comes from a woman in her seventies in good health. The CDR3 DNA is TGTGCCAGCAGGGCGGATCCTTCCAATCAGCCCCAGCATTTT. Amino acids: CASRADPSNQPQHF.